These T cell receptor beta chains were read from a single sample in a study of blood T cell repertoires in COVID-19. The data were produced by immunoSEQ multiplex PCR, yet TCRdb's version contains in-frame clones alone and is incomplete. This table holds roughly 80,000 clones, approximately 78% found once. The sample comprised peripheral blood. Receptors originate from a human donor in a cohort sampled during active COVID-19. CDR3s include the opening cysteine and the closing phenylalanine or tryptophan. The D gene is left open where the match is weak. Rows may omit the clone size; those that give it use once, few, many or a size class.

.	TRBV6-5	TRBJ2-4	TRBD2	TGTGCCAGCAGTTACCCAGAACGGCTAGCGGGGAACATTCAGTACTTC	CASSYPERLAGNIQYF
few	TRBV2	TRBJ1-2	.	TGTGCCAGCACGGGGGACGGTGTTCAGGGCTACACCTTC	CASTGDGVQGYTF
.	TRBV12-3/TRBV12-4	TRBJ1-1	.	TGTGCCAGCAGTAAACAAACAGACACTGAAGCTTTCTTT	CASSKQTDTEAFF
.	TRBV5-1	TRBJ2-1	TRBD1	TGCGCCAGCAGCTTAGGTCAGGGGGTGGGGTACAATGAGCAGTTCTTC	CASSLGQGVGYNEQFF
.	TRBV5-4	TRBJ2-6	TRBD1	TGTGCCAGCAGCCGCGGACAGGGCCTCTCCTCTGGGGCCAACGTCCTGACTTTC	CASSRGQGLSSGANVLTF
.	TRBV6-1	TRBJ1-5	.	TGTGCCAGCAGTACAGGGATGGGTCAGCCCCAGCATTTT	CASSTGMGQPQHF
.	TRBV7-3	TRBJ2-1	TRBD2	TGTGCCAGCAGCTTAATGCCACCGGGACTAGCTGTCAATGAGCAGTTCTTC	CASSLMPPGLAVNEQFF
.	TRBV19	TRBJ2-5	TRBD2	TGTGCCAGTAGTCCGACTAGCGGGGGGGCCCTATTATCAGAGACCCAGTACTTC	CASSPTSGGALLSETQYF
.	TRBV9	TRBJ2-1	TRBD1	TGTGCCAGCAGCAGACAGGGGTTCCCCAGGGATGAGCAGTTCTTC	CASSRQGFPRDEQFF
.	TRBV13	TRBJ1-1	.	TGTGCCAGCAGCTTGGGCGGGTCGAACACTGAAGCTTTCTTT	CASSLGGSNTEAFF
.	TRBV29-1	TRBJ2-3	.	TGCAGCGCCCCCATCGGAGGTAGGGGGGGGGATAGCACAGATACGCAGTATTTT	CSAPIGGRGGDSTDTQYF
.	TRBV5-6	TRBJ2-7	TRBD2	TGTGCCAGCAGCTTACTAGCGGCGTCCTACGAGCAGTACTTC	CASSLLAASYEQYF
.	TRBV5-1	TRBJ2-7	.	TGCGCCAGCAGCTTGTACGGAGTTAGGGAGCAGTACTTC	CASSLYGVREQYF
.	TRBV6-1	TRBJ2-7	TRBD1	TGTGCCAGCAGTGAAGCAACAGGGGGCTACGAGCAGTACTTC	CASSEATGGYEQYF
.	TRBV27	TRBJ2-1	TRBD2	TGTGCCAGCAGTTTAAGAGCGGGGGGGCACAATGAGCAGTTCTTC	CASSLRAGGHNEQFF
.	TRBV5-6	TRBJ2-1	.	TGTGCCAGCGGGCCATATAGAGAGCAGTTCTTC	CASGPYREQFF
.	TRBV6-6	TRBJ2-5	.	TGTGCCAGCAGTTCGGCAGGGGAGATCCAAGAGACCCAGTACTTC	CASSSAGEIQETQYF
.	TRBV5-4	TRBJ2-7	.	TGTGCCAGCCGCCGGTGGGGCGGGGCCCGGGGCGAGCAGTACTTC	CASRRWGGARGEQYF
.	TRBV5-1	TRBJ1-1	.	TGCGCCAGCAGCGGGGGACAAACCCAGGGCACTGAAGCTTTCTTT	CASSGGQTQGTEAFF
.	TRBV5-6	TRBJ1-4	.	TGTGCCAGCAGCTCCTCTGGAGGGGAGCTTTTT	CASSSSGGELF
.	TRBV7-3	TRBJ1-1	.	TGTGCCAGCAGCGCGGGGGTGAACACTGAAGCTTTCTTT	CASSAGVNTEAFF
.	TRBV11-3	TRBJ2-3	.	TGTGCCAGCAGCAGCCAAACGACAGATACGCAGTATTTT	CASSSQTTDTQYF
.	TRBV10-1	TRBJ2-7	.	TGCGCCAGCAGTCAGGGGTCCTACGAGCAGTACTTC	CASSQGSYEQYF
.	TRBV12-5	TRBJ2-1	TRBD1	TGTGCTAGTGGTTTGAGGGGGCGGTTCGGGTACAATGAGCAGTTCTTC	CASGLRGRFGYNEQFF
once	TRBV3-1/TRBV3-2	TRBJ1-3	.	TGTGCCAGCAGCCATCTAAGCTCTGGAAACACCATATATTTT	CASSHLSSGNTIYF
.	TRBV6-5	TRBJ1-5	.	TGTGCCAGCAGTCGGGGTAGCAATCAGCCCCAGCATTTT	CASSRGSNQPQHF
.	TRBV21-1	TRBJ2-5	.	TGTGCCAGCAGCTATAGGTTACGGGTAGAGACCCAGTACTTC	CASSYRLRVETQYF
.	TRBV5-6	TRBJ2-5	.	TGTGCCACCACTTTCGGGGGTGGGGCTCTCGAGACCCAGTACTTC	CATTFGGGALETQYF
.	TRBV3-1/TRBV3-2	TRBJ1-5	.	TGTGCCAGCAGCCCCAGGTGGGGCTCCAATCAGCCCCAGCATTTT	CASSPRWGSNQPQHF
.	TRBV4-1	TRBJ1-1	.	TGCGCCAGCTCCTCCGGGACATTGAACACTGAAGCTTTCTTT	CASSSGTLNTEAFF
few	TRBV4-2	TRBJ2-1	TRBD2	TGTGCCAGCAGCCAAGGCAACGGGGGGATGGGCAATGAGCAGTTCTTC	CASSQGNGGMGNEQFF
.	TRBV4-1	TRBJ2-3	.	TGCGCCAGCAGCCCCGGGACTGCTAGCCGTGGTACGCAGTATTTT	CASSPGTASRGTQYF
.	TRBV30	TRBJ2-5	TRBD1	TGTGCCTGGAGTCCAGGGGGCGCGTTGGAGACCCAGTACTTC	CAWSPGGALETQYF
.	TRBV18	TRBJ2-1	.	TGTGCCAGCTCACCACCCGGCAGGCTGAATGAGCAGTTCTTC	CASSPPGRLNEQFF
.	TRBV5-1	TRBJ2-3	TRBD2	TGCGCCAGCAGCTTGGGTCCGGGAGGGACTAGCACAGATACGCAGTATTTT	CASSLGPGGTSTDTQYF
.	TRBV19	TRBJ1-1	.	TGTGCCAGTAGTATGAGAAAGGGGCGACCGCCTGAAGCTTTCTTT	CASSMRKGRPPEAFF
.	TRBV6-5	TRBJ1-4	.	TGTGCCAGCAGTCCCGCCGGGGGGAATGAAAAACTGTTTTTT	CASSPAGGNEKLFF
.	TRBV10-1	TRBJ2-7	.	TGCGCCAGCAGTGAACAGGGACCGGGCTACGAGCAGTACTTC	CASSEQGPGYEQYF
.	TRBV6-6	TRBJ2-5	.	TGTGCCAGCAGTTACTCGCTCAGTCAAGAGACCCAGTACTTC	CASSYSLSQETQYF
few	TRBV7-9	TRBJ1-2	.	TGTGCCAGCAGCTTAGAGGAGGGAACCTATGGCTACACCTTC	CASSLEEGTYGYTF
.	TRBV2	TRBJ1-5	.	TGTGCCAGCAGTGAAAATTATAGCAATCAGCCCCAGCATTTT	CASSENYSNQPQHF
once	TRBV6-5	TRBJ2-6	.	TGTGCCAGCAGCTCAGCTGGGGCCAACGTCCTGACTTTC	CASSSAGANVLTF
.	TRBV27	TRBJ2-4	.	TGTGCCAGCAGTTTAAGCGGGCTCCTTAACATTCAGTACTTC	CASSLSGLLNIQYF
.	TRBV11-1	TRBJ2-1	TRBD2	TGTGCCAGCAGACCCGGGGGGAGCTCCTACAATGAGCAGTTCTTC	CASRPGGSSYNEQFF
.	TRBV2	TRBJ2-7	.	TGTGCCAGCAGGGGCGATTACTCCTACGAGCAGTACTTC	CASRGDYSYEQYF
.	TRBV27	TRBJ1-1	TRBD1	TGTGCCAGCAGTACCAGGGGGCGGAACACTGAAGCTTTCTTT	CASSTRGRNTEAFF
.	TRBV19	TRBJ1-5	.	TGTGCCAGTAGGACACATAGCAATCAGCCCCAGCATTTT	CASRTHSNQPQHF
.	TRBV12-3/TRBV12-4	TRBJ1-1	.	TGTGCCAGCAGAGGACTGGCGAACACTGAAGCTTTCTTT	CASRGLANTEAFF
.	TRBV12-5	TRBJ2-3	TRBD2	TGTGCTAGTGGTTTGGGGACTAGCGTGTATGCAGATACGCAGTATTTT	CASGLGTSVYADTQYF
.	TRBV28	TRBJ2-3	TRBD1	TGTGCCAGCAGTTTCCGACAGGGGTTCGATACGCAGTATTTT	CASSFRQGFDTQYF
once	TRBV7-8	TRBJ2-1	.	TGTGCCAGCAGCCCCCGGGACTGGTTCGACAATGAGCAGTTCTTC	CASSPRDWFDNEQFF
.	TRBV3-1/TRBV3-2	TRBJ1-2	.	TGTGCCAGCAGCCAACTTAGGGGCCGGGGCTACACCTTC	CASSQLRGRGYTF
.	TRBV27	TRBJ2-7	TRBD2	TGTGCCAGCAGTTTAACGGGACTAGTTTCCGAGCAGTACTTC	CASSLTGLVSEQYF
.	TRBV2	TRBJ1-1	TRBD1	TGTGCCAGCAGCCGCAGGGGGATAGCGAGTGAAGCTTTCTTT	CASSRRGIASEAFF
.	TRBV20-1	TRBJ1-2	.	TGCAGTGCTAGTGAGGGCTCCTATGGCTACACCTTC	CSASEGSYGYTF
.	TRBV7-9	TRBJ2-3	.	TGCCGAATAACAGGCGGCGGCACAGATACGCAGTATTTT	CRITGGGTDTQYF
few	TRBV7-2	TRBJ1-6	.	TGTGCCAGCAGCTTAGTCGTCTCACCCCTCCACTTT	CASSLVVSPLHF
.	TRBV3-1/TRBV3-2	TRBJ1-6	.	TGTGCCAGCAGTGTAGGCCAGGCGACATTTGGCCTCCACTTT	CASSVGQATFGLHF